This TCR beta chain was recovered during a study of early T cells in non-severe SARS-CoV-2 infection. Points from the study as a whole: Reliance on VDJdb matching favored anti-spike CD8 responses; private and CD4 specificities were missed.

Note on this clonotype: The antigen is undetermined.

As part of library construction, unique molecular identifiers were attached to individual cDNA molecules. MiXCR, applied by TCRdb to the 5' RACE reads, yields one record per CDR3 protein. In the table there are roughly 120,000 distinct CDR3 sequences, roughly an eighth of which are singletons. CDR1 is DFQATT and CDR2 is SNEGSKA in the germline V gene (reference sequence). CDR3 length: 18 amino acids. Trimming pared 3 bases from V and 1 base from J, leaving 24 bases between. The receptor comes from an adult who was a healthcare worker with PCR-confirmed SARS-CoV-2 infection or an uninfected control (not recorded which). The specimen comprised whole blood, sampled at baseline. The J gene is TRBJ1-1, the V gene TRBV20-1, with D unclear. This CDR3 is CSARLVGGDDSRNTEAFF. CDR3 DNA: TGCAGTGCTAGGTTGGTTGGCGGGGATGACTCGAGGAACACTGAAGCTTTCTTT.